Here is one TCR beta chain with its context. This entry belongs to a study of PD-L1 blockade in urothelial cancer. In the study overall: In the patient group, about 85% of the roughly 30 were males with bladder-origin urothelial cancer.

This sample's time point: peripheral blood 6 weeks after treatment start. Profiling relied on immunoSEQ multiplex PCR, and the TCRdb table lists in-frame clones only, not all of them. This table has tens of thousands of clones, roughly 89% appearing once. This specimen consisted of PBMCs, obtained around atezolizumab (anti-PD-L1) treatment. This TCR derives from a woman aged 60-75 years with urothelial cancer.

The CDR3 DNA reads as TGTGCCAGCAGCTTCGGGGGGAGGAGCACAGATACGCAGTATTTT. It yields the protein CASSFGGRSTDTQYF. The rearrangement links TRBV7-2 to TRBJ2-3; 7 bases match TRBD2. The CDR3 extends over 15 amino acids. The trim removed 3 bases at V and 0 bases at J, leaving 3 bases unmatched. Looked up from germline, CDR1 is SGHTA and CDR2 is FQGNSA. The variable domain in full, completed from reference TRBV7-2 and TRBJ2-3, reads GAGVSQSPSNKVTEKGKDVELRCDPISGHTALYWYRQSLGQGLEFLIYFQGNSAPDKSGLPSDRFSAERTGGSVSTLTIQRTQQEDSAVYLCASSFGGRSTDTQYFGPGTRLTVL.